This TCR beta chain was recorded in a study of long-term antiretroviral therapy in people with HIV. The assay used was immunoSEQ (version v3.0), run at survey level. Measured with immunoSEQ multiplex PCR; TCRdb has only the in-frame clones, and not every one. The sample consists of more than 35,000 clones, roughly 88% of them appearing once. The CDR3 has 15 amino acids. Germline loops: CDR1 SGHNT, CDR2 YYREEE (reference sequence). Trimming cost V 0 bases and J 7 bases; bases outside gene matches: 9. This sequence originates from a man aged 18 to 30 with HIV. The V and J genes are TRBV5-4 and TRBJ2-7; the match to TRBD1 covers 8 bases. Sequenced material: unsorted PBMCs, taken 2.2 years after starting antiretroviral therapy. The CDR3 reads CASSLVGQGAREQYF. CDR3 in DNA: TGTGCCAGCAGCTTGGTCGGGCAGGGGGCTAGGGAGCAGTACTTC. Filled out from reference TRBV5-4 and TRBJ2-7, the complete variable domain reads ETGVTQSPTHLIKTRGQQVTLRCSSQSGHNTVSWYQQALGQGPQFIFQYYREEENGRGNFPPRFSGLQFPNYSSELNVNALELDDSALYLCASSLVGQGAREQYFGPGTRLTVT.